These 25 T cell receptor beta chains came from one sample sequenced in a study of T cell repertoires in cytomegalovirus infection. TCRdb independently ran MiXCR on the reads; one entry per CDR3 protein. Among about 330,000 distinct CDR3 sequences, about 35% were seen once, and the ten largest hold approximately 13%. Antigens of these TCRs are unknown. The sequencing here drew on cultured PBMCs, taken from culture after CMV antigen stimulation. The receptor source for this set is a human donor in good health (CMV status not recorded). Some clones in this sample may be carry-over from other donors' samples.

This chain uses TRBV6-5 with TRBJ2-3; 7 bases are a match to TRBD2. The germline V gene has CDR1 MNHEY and CDR2 SVGAGI. V shed 5 bases and J 4 bases; nucleotides not matched to a gene: 6. This CDR3 spans 14 amino acids. The CDR3: CASSERDPADTQYF. In nucleotides, the CDR3 is TGTGCCAGCAGTGAGCGGGACCCCGCAGATACGCAGTATTTT.

This CDR3 is CASSEAPSGRGDEQFF. The CDR3 DNA sequence: TGTGCCAGCAGTGAAGCACCTAGCGGGAGGGGTGATGAGCAGTTCTTC. The chain carries TRBV6-1 and TRBJ2-1, with 12 bases lining up with TRBD2. This CDR3 region has 16 residues. The germline V gene encodes CDR1 MNHNS and CDR2 SASEGT. With 0 bases clipped from V and 8 bases from J, the junction kept 5 bases outside the gene matches.

Only a few counts were recorded for this clonotype. The chain uses TRBV11-2 and TRBJ2-2; the D gene is possibly TRBD2 (6 bases). Trimming cost V 1 base and J 4 bases, with 19 bases left between them. Per germline, CDR1 SGHAT and CDR2 FQNNGV. The CDR3 has 18 residues. The chain's CDR3 is CASSLVRRLAFGTGELFF. The CDR3 DNA reads as TGTGCCAGCAGCTTAGTTCGGCGGCTAGCGTTTGGCACCGGGGAGCTGTTTTTT. The variable domain in full, completed from reference TRBV11-2 and TRBJ2-2, reads EAGVAQSPRYKIIEKRQSVAFWCNPISGHATLYWYQQILGQGPKLLIQFQNNGVVDDSQLPKDRFSAERLKGVDSTLKIQPAKLEDSAVYLCASSLVRRLAFGTGELFFGEGSRLTVL.

This clonotype has just a few counts. The V and J genes are TRBV12-3 or TRBV12-4 and TRBJ1-5; D possibly corresponds to TRBD1 (6 bases). The germline V and J ends were trimmed by 6 bases and 1 base, with 13 bases remaining between them. CDR3 size: 15 residues. CDR3 sequence: CASRQGRVSNQPQHF. DNA of the CDR3: TGTGCCAGCAGACAGGGTCGCGTGAGCAATCAGCCCCAGCATTTT.

In this sample, this clonotype turned up a few times. The chain recombines TRBV10-1 with TRBJ2-1; 7 nucleotides line up with TRBD2. CDR3 length: 14 residues. V was clipped by 6 bases and J by 4 bases; unmatched bases: 6. The germline gives CDR1 WNHNN, CDR2 SYGVQD (reference sequence). CDR3 amino acids: CASSAGTIYNEQFF. For the CDR3, the DNA is TGCGCCAGCAGCGCCGGGACTATTTACAATGAGCAGTTCTTC.

This clonotype came up a few times. This chain joins TRBV7-6 and TRBJ1-2; no reliable D call. V was trimmed by 1 base and J by 9 bases, leaving 18 bases between them. The V gene's germline CDR1 is SGHVS and CDR2 FNYEAQ. There are 15 residues in the CDR3. As DNA, the CDR3 is TGTGCCAGCAGCTTAGAAACGTCCCTAACGTATCGCTACACCTTC. Its translation: CASSLETSLTYRYTF.

This chain links TRBV12-3 or TRBV12-4 with TRBJ2-1; TRBD2 is a possible D gene (7 bases). The CDR3 covers 20 residues. Trimming stripped 5 bases from V and 3 bases from J, with 29 bases between. DNA of the CDR3: TGTGCCAGCAGTCCCACTCTAACAGGGATAGGTCTAGCGGTCTACAATGAGCAGTTCTTC. Its protein product is CASSPTLTGIGLAVYNEQFF.

There are many counts of this clonotype. The rearrangement uses TRBV7-2 and TRBJ2-3; TRBD2 matches 15 bases. This CDR3 has 17 amino acids. The trim removed 5 bases at V and 5 bases at J, leaving 8 bases unmatched. Germline V CDR1 and CDR2: SGHTA, FQGNSA. The CDR3 DNA follows: TGTGCCAGCAGCCACGGACTAGCGGGAGGGCACAAAGATACGCAGTATTTT. Translated, it gives CASSHGLAGGHKDTQYF.

The chain has TRBV28 and TRBJ2-7; D may be TRBD2 (6 bases). Trimming shortened V by 2 bases and J by 6 bases, and 20 bases separated the two germline ends. Looked up from germline, CDR1 is MDHEN and CDR2 is SYDVKM. This CDR3 has 16 amino acids. The CDR3 spells CASSLLASSAHREQYF. In DNA, the CDR3 is TGTGCCAGCAGTTTACTAGCGAGTTCTGCCCACCGCGAGCAGTACTTC. Supplemented by reference TRBV28 and TRBJ2-7, the full variable domain reads DVKVTQSSRYLVKRTGEKVFLECVQDMDHENMFWYRQDPGLGLRLIYFSYDVKMKEKGDIPEGYSVSREKKERFSLILESASTNQTSMYLCASSLLASSAHREQYFGPGTRLTVT.

The gene calls are TRBV7-9 and TRBJ2-7; 9 nucleotides align to TRBD2. The germline gives CDR1 SEHNR, CDR2 FQNEAQ (reference sequence). V gave up 0 bases and J gave up 6 bases; unmatched junction bases: 6. This CDR3 region has 15 residues. The CDR3 protein is CASSLARLAGTEQYF. CDR3 bases: TGTGCCAGCAGCTTAGCTCGGCTAGCGGGAACCGAGCAGTACTTC.

The gene calls are TRBV12-3 or TRBV12-4 and TRBJ2-5; D perhaps matches TRBD2 (6 bases). The length of the CDR3 is 14 residues. The V end was cut by 5 bases, the J end by 4 bases, with 14 bases between. The CDR3 DNA reads as TGTGCCAGCAGTCCGCGGGGCGTCACAGAGACCCAGTACTTC. It is translated as CASSPRGVTETQYF.

Comments on this clonotype: One end of the junction fails to match germline, which may point to a read error. This sequence joins TRBV7-2 and TRBJ2-1, with a weak D call TRBD1 (5 bases). Germline CDR1 SGHTA, CDR2 FQGNSA. The CDR3 has 14 amino acids. The CDR3, as DNA: TGTGCCAGCAGATCCATGGGGCCCTACAATGATCAGTTCTTC. Protein sequence: CASRSMGPYNDQFF.

The V and J genes are TRBV6-5 and TRBJ2-3; no clear D. Germline-derived CDR1 and CDR2 are MNHEY and SVGAGI. The V end lost 0 bases, the J end lost 1 base, and 11 bases lay between the germline ends. CDR3 length equals 16 residues. CDR3 sequence (DNA): TGTGCCAGCAGTTACTCCCGGACGGGCGGCACAGATACGCAGTATTTT. It encodes CASSYSRTGGTDTQYF.

This clonotype was picked up a small number of times. This sequence joins TRBV6-6 and TRBJ1-1; D unclear. The germline V gene has CDR1 MNHNY and CDR2 SVGAGI (reference sequence). CDR3 length: 15 residues. V lost 0 bases and J lost 1, with 9 bases in between. The CDR3 sequence is CASSYSTEANTEAFF. DNA of the CDR3: TGTGCCAGCAGTTACTCCACAGAAGCGAACACTGAAGCTTTCTTT.

The V gene is TRBV11-2, the J gene TRBJ1-4, with no clear D. The CDR3 sequence is 14 residues long. V gave up 3 bases and J gave up 14 bases, with 19 bases separating them. Germline V gene data show CDR1 as SGHAT and CDR2 as FQNNGV. In DNA form, the CDR3 reads TGTGCCAGCAGCTTTTCCTATAGGAATCAGCGGCTGTTTTTT. Its protein product is CASSFSYRNQRLFF.

The chain carries TRBV4-1 and TRBJ1-3; the D gene is possibly TRBD1 (5 bases). Trimming stripped 4 bases from V and 3 bases from J, with 7 bases between. This CDR3 spans 13 amino acids. Germline lookup yields CDR1 MGHRA and CDR2 YSYEKL. The chain's CDR3 is CASSRTFGNTIYF. The CDR3 nucleotides read TGCGCCAGCAGCCGGACATTTGGAAACACCATATATTTT.

Here the CDR3 DNA reads TGTGCCAGCAGCTTAGATGTGGCAGGGAACACTGAAGCTTTCTTT. It yields the protein CASSLDVAGNTEAFF. The gene calls are TRBV7-2 and TRBJ1-1; D is uncertain. Germline V gene data show CDR1 as SGHTA and CDR2 as FQGNSA. The CDR3 extends over 15 amino acids. The V end lost 1 base, the J end lost 1 base, and 10 bases lay between the germline ends.

V is TRBV9 and J is TRBJ1-2; 7 positions match TRBD1. Germline assignment: CDR1 SGDLS and CDR2 YYNGEE. The CDR3 is made up of 19 amino acids. V lost 1 base and J lost 7; bases outside the gene matches: 22. The CDR3 protein is CASSVRDRTSYTPRGGYTF. CDR3 in DNA: TGTGCCAGCAGCGTAAGGGACAGAACTTCATATACTCCGAGGGGTGGCTACACCTTC.

The sample holds a few counts of this clonotype. V gene TRBV7-2 combines with J gene TRBJ2-1; unclear D gene. This CDR3 is 14 amino acids long. The germline V gene has CDR1 SGHTA and CDR2 FQGNSA. Trimming left V 4 bases short and J 4 bases short, with 11 bases between. CDR3 DNA: TGTGCCAGCAGCTCCCACGCTGGATACAATGAGCAGTTCTTC. It translates to CASSSHAGYNEQFF.

This clonotype was observed a few times. The chain uses TRBV7-2 and TRBJ2-3; 8 nucleotides agree with TRBD1. The CDR3 is 16 amino acids. The V gene's germline CDR1 is SGHTA and CDR2 FQGNSA. The V gene end was trimmed by 1 base and the J gene end by 1 base; junction bases not matched to a gene: 4. The CDR3 region has the DNA TGTGCCAGCAGCTTAGTCAGGGGGCTACGCACAGATACGCAGTATTTT. This gives the protein CASSLVRGLRTDTQYF.

This clonotype was recorded at least ten times. V and J are TRBV6-5 and TRBJ1-6; no reliable D call. Germline values: CDR1 MNHEY, CDR2 SVGAGI. There are 15 residues in the CDR3. Trimming stripped 2 bases from V and 8 bases from J, with 13 bases between. In DNA form, the CDR3 reads TGTGCCAGCAGTTACGCCCAATTTTCGGATTCACCCCTCCACTTT. Its protein product is CASSYAQFSDSPLHF.

The table lists this clonotype with a few counts. The chain uses TRBV6-6 and TRBJ1-5; D is unresolved. Germline CDR1 MNHNY, CDR2 SVGAGI (reference sequence). The germline V and J ends were trimmed by 5 bases and 3 bases, with 17 bases remaining between them. The CDR3 sequence is 16 residues long. CDR3 in amino acids: CASSPPSGGSNQPQHF. Written as DNA, the CDR3 is TGTGCCAGCAGTCCCCCTTCCGGCGGATCCAATCAGCCCCAGCATTTT.

The chain links TRBV7-2 to TRBJ2-1; unclear D gene. The CDR3 runs 13 residues. V lost 1 base and J 5 bases, leaving 6 bases between the germline ends. Germline CDR1 SGHTA, CDR2 FQGNSA. The CDR3 loop is CASSLGVNNEQFF. The DNA for the CDR3 is TGTGCCAGCAGCTTAGGAGTAAACAATGAGCAGTTCTTC.

A few counts support this clonotype. This chain uses TRBV4-3 with TRBJ1-4, with 10 bases fitting TRBD1. The junction had 3 bases not matched to a gene; V was cut back by 1 base and J by 7 bases. The CDR3 totals 15 residues. CDR1 and CDR2 from the germline V gene are LGHNA and YSLEER. DNA of the CDR3: TGCGCCAGCAGCCAAGCCGGGACAGGGGCTGAAAAACTGTTTTTT. This translates into CASSQAGTGAEKLFF.

The rearrangement uses TRBV9 and TRBJ2-7; TRBD1 is a possible D gene (5 bases). Germline CDR1 SGDLS, CDR2 YYNGEE. Trimming cost V 4 bases and J 0 bases, with 11 bases left between them. This CDR3 contains 14 residues. Here the CDR3 reads CASSPDRNSYEQYF. The CDR3, as DNA: TGTGCCAGCAGCCCTGACAGAAACTCCTACGAGCAGTACTTC.